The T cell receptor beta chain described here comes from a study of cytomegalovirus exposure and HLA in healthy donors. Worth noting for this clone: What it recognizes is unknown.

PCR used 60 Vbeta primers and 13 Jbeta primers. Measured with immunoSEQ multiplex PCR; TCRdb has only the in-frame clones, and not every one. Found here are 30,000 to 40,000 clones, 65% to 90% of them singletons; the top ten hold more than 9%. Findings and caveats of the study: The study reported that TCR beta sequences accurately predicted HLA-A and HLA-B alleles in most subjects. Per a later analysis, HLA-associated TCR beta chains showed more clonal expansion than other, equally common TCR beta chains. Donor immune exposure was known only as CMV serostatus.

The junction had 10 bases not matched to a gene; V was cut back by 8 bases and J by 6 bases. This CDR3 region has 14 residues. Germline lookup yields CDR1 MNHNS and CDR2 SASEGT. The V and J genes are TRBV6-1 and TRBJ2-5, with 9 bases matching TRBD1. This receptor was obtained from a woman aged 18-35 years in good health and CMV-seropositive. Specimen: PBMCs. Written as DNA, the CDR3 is TGTGCCAGCTACCCCGGACAGGGGAGGAAGACCCAGTACTTC. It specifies CASYPGQGRKTQYF.